A selection of T cell receptor beta chains follows, all from one sample in a study of blood T cells in healthy people across ages. MiXCR was run by TCRdb on the 5' RACE reads, yielding one entry per CDR3 protein. The sample holds roughly 1,500,000 distinct CDR3 sequences, about 31% seen once. The sample consisted of blood. These receptors came from a woman in her twenties or thirties in good health. CDR3s include the opening cysteine and the closing phenylalanine or tryptophan. A D gene is named only where the DNA matches it firmly. Clone size is stated in some rows and not others, as once, few, many or a class when expanded.

v_call	clone_size	d_call	j_call	cdr3_aa	cdr3_nt
TRBV7-2	.	.	TRBJ1-5	CASSLERHQPQHF	TGTGCCAGCAGCCTAGAACGGCACCAGCCCCAGCATTTT
TRBV20-1	.	.	TRBJ1-2	CSALRAKGGYTF	TGCAGTGCACTCCGGGCCAAAGGAGGCTACACCTTC
TRBV20-1	few	.	TRBJ1-1	CSAKHDRAEAFF	TGCAGTGCAAAACATGACAGAGCTGAAGCTTTCTTT
TRBV12-3/TRBV12-4	many	.	TRBJ1-5	CASSNRNIPNQPQHF	TGTGCCAGCAGTAACAGGAATATCCCCAATCAGCCCCAGCATTTT
TRBV7-8	.	.	TRBJ1-4	CASSKGHGEKLFF	TGTGCCAGCTCCAAGGGGCATGGAGAAAAACTGTTTTTT
TRBV3-1	.	.	TRBJ2-7	CASSQALGTLSNSYEQYF	TGTGCCAGCAGCCAAGCTTTAGGCACACTCTCAAACTCCTACGAGCAGTACTTC
TRBV5-1	.	.	TRBJ1-1	CASSPGGERTEAFF	TGCGCCAGCAGTCCGGGAGGGGAGAGGACTGAAGCTTTCTTT
TRBV20-1	.	TRBD2	TRBJ2-5	CSARAPAGPPSGEQYF	TGCAGTGCTAGAGCCCCAGCGGGGCCCCCCTCCGGAGAGCAGTACTTC
TRBV20-1	.	.	TRBJ1-1	CSTPGAFF	TGCAGTACTCCCGGGGCTTTCTTT
TRBV5-1	.	.	TRBJ2-1	CASSSESPTFREQFF	TGCGCCAGCAGCTCCGAATCACCCACTTTTCGAGAGCAGTTCTTC
TRBV7-3	few	.	TRBJ1-1	CASGIRSMDTEAFF	TGTGCCAGCGGTATTAGGTCCATGGACACTGAAGCTTTCTTT
TRBV15	few	.	TRBJ2-7	CATSISGGEQYF	TGTGCCACCAGCATCTCTGGGGGGGAGCAGTACTTC
TRBV6-6	once	.	TRBJ2-7	CASGGNYNEQYF	TGTGCCAGCGGGGGGAACTACAATGAGCAGTACTTC
TRBV5-1	.	.	TRBJ2-5	CASSFFAGLSLQETQYF	TGCGCCAGCAGCTTCTTTGCGGGCTTAAGCCTTCAAGAGACCCAGTACTTC
TRBV12-3/TRBV12-4	many	TRBD2	TRBJ2-3	CASVLGLAGVSDTQYF	TGTGCCAGCGTGCTAGGTCTAGCGGGGGTTTCGGATACGCAGTATTTT
TRBV9	once	.	TRBJ1-6	CASSVGVGRPGRTPLHF	TGTGCCAGCAGCGTAGGTGTAGGACGCCCCGGACGGACACCCCTCCACTTT
TRBV13	.	.	TRBJ2-1	CASSLTWASDRAINAQFF	TGTGCCAGCAGCTTAACCTGGGCTAGCGACAGGGCCATCAATGCGCAGTTCTTC
TRBV28	.	TRBD2	TRBJ2-1	CASNPSGRTNEQFF	TGTGCCAGCAACCCTAGCGGGAGGACTAATGAGCAGTTCTTC
TRBV12-3/TRBV12-4	.	.	TRBJ1-5	CASSLGQLGLEPQHF	TGTGCCAGCAGTTTAGGGCAGTTGGGCTTAGAGCCCCAGCATTTT
TRBV20-1	.	TRBD1	TRBJ1-1	CSAREGGGSGTFF	TGCAGTGCTAGAGAGGGAGGGGGCAGTGGGACTTTCTTT
TRBV10-2	.	.	TRBJ1-1	CASSDPAAEAFF	TGCGCCAGCAGTGATCCCGCCGCTGAAGCTTTCTTT
TRBV4-2	few	.	TRBJ2-1	CASSQDSPTLEDNEQFF	TGTGCCAGCAGCCAAGATAGTCCTACCCTCGAAGACAATGAGCAGTTCTTC
TRBV2	.	.	TRBJ1-2	CASSETHVGSRDGYTF	TGTGCCAGCAGTGAAACTCACGTGGGTTCACGAGACGGCTACACCTTC
TRBV18	few	TRBD1	TRBJ2-7	CASSNRGRDYEQYF	TGTGCCAGCTCTAACAGGGGTCGGGACTACGAGCAGTACTTC
TRBV18	many	TRBD2	TRBJ2-7	CASSPLSSGYEQYF	TGTGCCAGCTCACCACTGTCTAGCGGGTACGAGCAGTACTTC
TRBV20-1	few	.	TRBJ1-4	CSAPGQFNEKLFF	TGCAGTGCGCCCGGACAGTTTAATGAAAAACTGTTTTTT
TRBV5-1	many	.	TRBJ2-3	CASSLAGDSTDTQYF	TGTGCCAGCAGCTTAGCAGGGGACAGCACAGATACGCAGTATTTT
TRBV3-1	.	TRBD1	TRBJ2-2	CASSQRQGAAGELFF	TGTGCCAGCAGCCAGAGGCAGGGGGCGGCCGGGGAGCTGTTTTTT
TRBV2	.	.	TRBJ2-2	CASGTSRPNTGELFF	TGTGCCAGTGGTACTAGCAGACCGAACACCGGGGAGCTGTTTTTT
TRBV29-1	many	.	TRBJ2-5	CSAKGGQTQYF	TGCAGCGCCAAGGGGGGCCAGACCCAGTACTTC
TRBV2	few	TRBD1	TRBJ2-1	CASAGTGNHEQFF	TGTGCCAGCGCAGGGACAGGGAATCATGAGCAGTTCTTC
TRBV25-1	.	TRBD1	TRBJ1-4	CASSVLSGGQLLNEKLFF	TGTGCCAGCAGTGTCCTCAGTGGGGGACAGCTCTTAAATGAAAAACTGTTTTTT
TRBV5-1	.	TRBD1	TRBJ1-1	CASSWTGGDTEAFF	TGCGCCAGCAGCTGGACAGGCGGGGACACTGAAGCTTTCTTT
TRBV30	.	.	TRBJ2-7	CAWSTLVSYEQYF	TGTGCCTGGAGTACACTTGTCTCCTACGAGCAGTACTTC
TRBV20-1	once	TRBD1	TRBJ2-1	CSARVIWDRGYNEQFF	TGCAGTGCTAGAGTAATATGGGACAGGGGTTACAATGAGCAGTTCTTC
TRBV20-1	few	.	TRBJ1-2	CSASLQFYGYTF	TGCAGTGCTAGTCTACAGTTCTATGGCTACACCTTC
TRBV14	.	.	TRBJ1-2	CASSHPGTLYGYTF	TGTGCCAGCAGCCATCCCGGGACACTCTATGGCTACACCTTC
TRBV9	few	TRBD2	TRBJ2-3	CASSLTSGPRADTQYF	TGTGCCAGCAGCCTCACTAGCGGGCCCCGGGCAGATACGCAGTATTTT
TRBV2	few	.	TRBJ2-1	CASSEGVLNEQFF	TGTGCCAGCAGTGAAGGTGTCCTCAATGAGCAGTTCTTC
TRBV7-9	few	TRBD1	TRBJ1-2	CASSTSGTGLYYGYTF	TGTGCCAGCAGCACCTCCGGGACAGGACTATACTATGGCTACACCTTC
TRBV3-1	.	.	TRBJ2-3	CASSRSGSGDTRYF	TGTGCCAGCAGCCGTAGCGGATCCGGCGATACGCGGTATTTT